This entry describes one T cell receptor beta chain. V lost 5 bases, J lost 5 bases, and 18 bases lay in between. The CDR3 contains 15 residues. The germline V gene has CDR1 SEHNR and CDR2 FQNEAQ (reference sequence). This entry comes from a study of cytomegalovirus exposure and HLA in healthy donors. PCR primers comprised 60 Vbeta and 13 Jbeta primers. TCRdb's copy holds only in-frame clones and misses some; the assay was immunoSEQ multiplex PCR. The data hold about 160,000 clones, with around 75% observed a single time. The sample consisted of PBMCs. This sequence originates from a human donor in good health. This chain joins TRBV7-9 and TRBJ1-1; D is perhaps TRBD1 (5 bases). Here the CDR3 reads CASSRQSLGFTEAFF. CDR3 bases: TGTGCCAGCAGCCGACAGAGCCTAGGCTTTACTGAAGCTTTCTTT. Based on the CDR3 plus reference TRBV7-9 and TRBJ1-1, the full variable domain is DTGVSQNPRHKITKRGQNVTFRCDPISEHNRLYWYRQTLGQGPEFLTYFQNEAQLEKSRLLSDRFSAERPKGSFSTLEIQRTEQGDSAMYLCASSRQSLGFTEAFFGQGTRLTVV.